One and the same sample provided the 13 T cell receptor beta chains below, sequenced in a study of blood T cells in healthy people across ages. Primed by a sample-barcoded 5' primer and a J-beta primer mix, a second PCR proceeded for 7 to 11 cycles. TCRdb processed the 5' RACE reads anew with MiXCR; each CDR3 protein has one entry. This sample has fewer than 700,000 distinct CDR3 sequences, with around 38% found just once. Sequenced sample: blood. These receptors were collected from a man at least 80 years old in good health.

This CDR3 reads CASSFRGDRTDTQYF. The DNA of the CDR3 is TGTGCCAGCAGCTTTCGTGGGGATCGCACAGATACGCAGTATTTT. The chain links TRBV11-1 to TRBJ2-3; no clear D gene. Germline lookup yields CDR1 SGHAT and CDR2 FQDESV (reference sequence). The CDR3 consists of 15 residues. V was pared by 3 bases and J by 1 base, with 11 bases between.

This clonotype was observed a handful of times. This chain joins TRBV5-1 and TRBJ2-1; D may match TRBD1 or TRBD2 (5 bases each). CDR1 SGHRS and CDR2 YFSETQ come from the germline V gene. The CDR3 loop spans 12 amino acids. Trimming removed 10 bases at V and 6 bases at J, with 14 bases between. CDR3 loop: CASSRGSNEQFF. Here the CDR3 DNA reads TGCGCCTCCAGCCGGGGCAGCAATGAGCAGTTCTTC.

The chain uses TRBV12-3 or TRBV12-4 and TRBJ2-1; D may match TRBD1 or TRBD2 (6 bases each). CDR3 length equals 12 residues. The V end was cut by 4 bases, the J end by 10 bases, with 11 bases between. As DNA, the CDR3 is TGTGCCAGCAGTTCGGGGGCACGGGAGCAGTTCTTC. As protein: CASSSGAREQFF.

This chain links TRBV20-1 with TRBJ2-7, with 7 bases identical to TRBD2. The V segment lost 1 base and the J segment 6 bases; nucleotides outside the gene matches: 9. CDR3 size: 14 residues. CDR1 DFQATT and CDR2 SNEGSKA come from the germline V gene (reference sequence). CDR3 sequence reads: CSARGLADPCEQYF. The CDR3 DNA sequence: TGCAGTGCTAGAGGGCTAGCGGACCCCTGCGAGCAGTACTTC.

This clonotype was observed a handful of times. The rearrangement uses TRBV15 and TRBJ1-5; 8 bases map to TRBD1. Germline trimming cut 7 bases from V and 0 bases from J; bases unmatched to any gene: 11. Germline V lookup: CDR1 LNHNV, CDR2 YYDKDF (reference sequence). The length of the CDR3 is 17 residues. This CDR3 reads CATTLLTGAYSNQPQHF. CDR3 bases: TGTGCCACCACACTTTTGACAGGGGCCTATAGCAATCAGCCCCAGCATTTT. Filled out from reference TRBV15 and TRBJ1-5, the complete variable domain reads DAMVIQNPRYQVTQFGKPVTLSCSQTLNHNVMYWYQQKSSQAPKLLFHYYDKDFNNEADTPDNFQSRRPNTSFCFLDIRSPGLGDTAMYLCATTLLTGAYSNQPQHFGDGTRLSIL.

The J gene is TRBJ2-2, the V gene TRBV2, with 10 bases identical to TRBD1. J lost 7 bases, V lost 6 bases, and 8 bases had no gene match. CDR3 length equals 15 residues. The germline V gene encodes CDR1 SNHLY and CDR2 FYNNEI. The DNA for the CDR3 is TGTGCCAGCAGCGGACAGGGGGAAGGGATCGGGGAGCTGTTTTTT. This translates into CASSGQGEGIGELFF.

The chain employs TRBV5-1 and TRBJ2-3; 9 bases match TRBD1. The CDR3 covers 18 residues. Germline V gene sequence: CDR1 SGHRS, CDR2 YFSETQ. V was pared by 4 bases and J by 4 bases, with 16 bases of the junction left unmatched. The CDR3 DNA reads TGCGCCAGCAGCCCTGGAGGGGGGACAGGGAGCTCCGCAGATACGCAGTATTTT. Its translation: CASSPGGGTGSSADTQYF.

This CDR3 is CASSLPPTGNGYDEQFF. The CDR3 DNA reads TGTGCCAGCAGCTTGCCCCCGACAGGGAATGGATACGATGAGCAGTTCTTC. The chain links TRBV5-4 to TRBJ2-1, with TRBD1 matching over 7 bases. Germline-derived CDR1 and CDR2 are SGHNT and YYREEE (reference sequence). The CDR3 has 17 residues. Trimming cost V 1 base and J 8 bases; bases outside gene matches: 15.

This clonotype was detected ten times or more. V usage is TRBV28 and J usage is TRBJ2-1, with TRBD1 identical over 7 bases. This CDR3 has 12 residues. The V and J ends lost 8 bases and 15 bases, in that order; junction bases with no gene match: 13. Germline CDR1 MDHEN, CDR2 SYDVKM. The chain's CDR3 is CASHKLTGIVFF. The CDR3 DNA follows: TGTGCCAGCCATAAATTGACAGGGATAGTGTTCTTC.

The V call is TRBV3-1, the J call TRBJ2-5; a possible D gene is TRBD2 (5 bases). In germline, CDR1 is LGHDT, CDR2 YNNKEL (reference sequence). Trimming took 4 bases from V and 3 from J, leaving 15 bases between them. The CDR3 totals 15 residues. The CDR3 region is CASSPFGVRKETQYF. The CDR3 bases are TGTGCCAGCAGCCCATTCGGGGTTAGAAAAGAGACCCAGTACTTC.

In its sample, this clonotype was seen a few times. CDR3 residues: CAIKESANQPQHF. The DNA of the CDR3 is TGTGCCATCAAAGAGTCCGCCAATCAGCCCCAGCATTTT. This chain connects TRBV10-3 to TRBJ1-5; unclear D gene. The CDR3 runs 13 residues. The germline gives CDR1 ENHRY, CDR2 SYGVKD. The ends were cut back, 7 bases at V and 3 bases at J, with 10 bases in the middle.

The V call is TRBV20-1, the J call TRBJ2-7; tentatively, D is TRBD1 (7 bases). Per the germline V gene, CDR1 is DFQATT and CDR2 is SNEGSKA (reference sequence). The V and J ends lost 3 bases and 3 bases respectively, with 15 bases between them. CDR3 length: 14 residues. Here the CDR3 DNA reads TGCAGTGCTAGGGAGGGGGCCTCCTACTACGAGCAGTACTTC. Translating gives CSAREGASYYEQYF.

The genes are TRBV6-6 and TRBJ2-3, with 9 bases identical to TRBD2. The length of the CDR3 is 14 residues. Germline V gene lookup returns CDR1 MNHNY and CDR2 SVGAGI (reference sequence). After removal of 10 bases from V and 3 bases from J, the junction contained 8 bases not matched to a gene. Here the CDR3 DNA reads TGTGCCAACAATCCGCGGGGGGGTACAGATACGCAGTATTTT. Translated, it gives CANNPRGGTDTQYF.